This T cell receptor beta chain was identified during a study of blood T cell repertoires in COVID-19 (TCRdb year 2020). With regard to the full study: Collaborator samples came from the United States, Italy and Spain and covered acute and convalescent phases of COVID-19. The material from the prospective study consisted of cDNA or gDNA derived from T cells, B-cell-depleted T cells, or PBMCs. The dataset comprised deeply sampled blood TCRbeta repertoires from subjects exposed to, actively infected with, or recovered from COVID-19. The repertoires were released in a freely available public database meant as a resource for research on the immune response to SARS-CoV-2. The samples were drawn from two sources: the first 160 participants of the ongoing ImmuneRACE study, and approximately 1,300 subjects contributed by 6 global collaborators. A de-identified subject ID, COVID-19 status, age in years and sex were almost always included in the sample metadata. Where available, HLA class I and class II types were taken from metadata supplied by the sample provider and were not determined by assay-based typing. Broad study findings and their caveats: How much clinical and demographic metadata was included differed by source and by participant, and the metadata was provided uncurated.

From its cysteine to its phenylalanine, the CDR3 spans 16 amino acids. Only the CDR3 portion is preserved as DNA: 48 bases, with reading frame beginning at the first base. V is cut back by 4 bases and J by 5 bases, with 12 bases in the junction unmatched. The germline V gene yields MNHEY for CDR1 and SVGAGI for CDR2. At one collaborating source in Seattle, patients were enrolled during active infection and were followed longitudinally through the course of disease. The collaborating institutions used their own protocols to collect whole blood in K2EDTA tubes. For TCRbeta analysis, collaborator samples were shipped as frozen whole blood, as isolated PBMCs, or as DNA extracted from either sample type. The immunoSEQ Assay, a bias-controlled multiplex PCR, was used to amplify TCRbeta CDR3 regions from genomic DNA. As for the original processing: The number of nucleated cells in each sample was estimated from the amplification of reference gene primers within the assay. To quantify the absolute abundance of each unique TCRbeta CDR3 rearrangement, sequence reads were collapsed and filtered. For each sample, productive Simpson clonality was calculated by taking the square root of Simpson's diversity index across productive rearrangements. TCRdb carries this immuneACCESS record with in-frame sequences only. Its versions omit some clonotypes, under half of them owing to an unresolved V gene in the studies checked, with the rest unexplained. The V and J calls and clone size are taken from that table; D and trimming were inferred from the DNA. The sample table contains nearly 350,000 clones; only one count was recorded for over 80% of them. The biggest ten clones account for around 6% of the sample.

As to this clone: Its antigen is unknown. No base-level quality is on record; no much larger clone is a single base apart.

This TCR came from a woman aged 45-59 years with COVID-19, enrolled during active disease. The sequenced material came from peripheral blood. The chain couples TRBV6-5 to TRBJ2-5, and 8 junctional nucleotides match TRBD1. The CDR3 corresponds to CASSSTGVPNGETQYF. At the DNA level, the sequence is TGTGCCAGCAGTTCGACAGGGGTACCCAACGGGGAGACCCAGTACTTC.